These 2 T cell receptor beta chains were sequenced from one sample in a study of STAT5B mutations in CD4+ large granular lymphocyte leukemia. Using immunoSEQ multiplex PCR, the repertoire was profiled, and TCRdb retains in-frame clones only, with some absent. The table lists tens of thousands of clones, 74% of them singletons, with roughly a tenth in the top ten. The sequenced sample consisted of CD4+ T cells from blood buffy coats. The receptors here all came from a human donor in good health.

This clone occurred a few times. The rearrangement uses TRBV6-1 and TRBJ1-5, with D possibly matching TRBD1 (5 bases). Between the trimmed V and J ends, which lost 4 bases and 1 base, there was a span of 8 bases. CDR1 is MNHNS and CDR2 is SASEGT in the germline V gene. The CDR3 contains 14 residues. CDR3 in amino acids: CASSGRDSNQPQHF. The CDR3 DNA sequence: TGTGCCAGCAGTGGTCGGGACAGCAATCAGCCCCAGCATTTT.

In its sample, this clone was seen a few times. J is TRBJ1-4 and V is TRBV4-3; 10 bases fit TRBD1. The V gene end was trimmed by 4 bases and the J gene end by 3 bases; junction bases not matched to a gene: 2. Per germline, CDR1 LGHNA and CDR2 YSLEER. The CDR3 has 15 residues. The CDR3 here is CASSLDRGPNEKLFF. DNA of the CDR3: TGCGCCAGCAGCCTTGACAGGGGGCCTAATGAAAAACTGTTTTTT.